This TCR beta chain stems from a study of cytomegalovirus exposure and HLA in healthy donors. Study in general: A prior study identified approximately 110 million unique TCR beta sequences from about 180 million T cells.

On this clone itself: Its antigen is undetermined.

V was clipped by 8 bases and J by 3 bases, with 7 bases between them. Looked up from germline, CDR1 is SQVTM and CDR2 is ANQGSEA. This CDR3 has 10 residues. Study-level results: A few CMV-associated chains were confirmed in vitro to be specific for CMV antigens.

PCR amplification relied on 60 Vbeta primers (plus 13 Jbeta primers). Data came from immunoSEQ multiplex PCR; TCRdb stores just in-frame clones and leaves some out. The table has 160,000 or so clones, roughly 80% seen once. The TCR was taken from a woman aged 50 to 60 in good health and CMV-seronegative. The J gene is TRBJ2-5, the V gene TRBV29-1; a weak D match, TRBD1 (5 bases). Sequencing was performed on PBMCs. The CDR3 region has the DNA TGCAGCACAGGCGAAGAGACCCAGTACTTC. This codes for CSTGEETQYF.